Listed below are T cell receptor beta chains from one sample, sequenced in a study of blood T cell repertoires in COVID-19. Data came from immunoSEQ multiplex PCR; TCRdb stores just in-frame clones and leaves some out. Of a few hundred thousand clones listed, roughly 86% are singletons. Sequences were obtained from PBMCs or T cells enriched from blood (not recorded which). The receptors here all came from a young man who had recovered from COVID-19. The CDR3 runs from the conserved cysteine through the conserved F or W. D genes are given only for firm matches. The listing skips clone size in some rows; elsewhere it reads once, few, many or a size class.

J gene	clone size	V gene	D gene	CDR3 protein	CDR3 DNA
TRBJ2-7	NA	TRBV7-2	TRBD2	CASSLFQLAGYEQYF	TGTGCCAGCAGCTTATTTCAACTAGCGGGATACGAGCAGTACTTC
TRBJ1-1	NA	TRBV5-1	NA	CASRTRVSTEAFF	TGCGCCAGCAGAACCCGGGTGAGCACTGAAGCTTTCTTT
TRBJ1-2	NA	TRBV19	TRBD1	CASSQGGVWNGYTF	TGTGCCAGTAGTCAAGGGGGCGTGTGGAATGGCTACACCTTC
TRBJ1-2	NA	TRBV7-9	TRBD1	CASQGQGAFGYTF	TGTGCCAGCCAAGGGCAGGGGGCATTTGGCTACACCTTC
TRBJ1-6	NA	TRBV6-5	NA	CASSDGGAPSPLHF	TGTGCCAGCAGCGACGGGGGGGCACCCTCACCCCTCCACTTT
TRBJ1-2	NA	TRBV19	TRBD1	CASSPPGTGGYYGYTF	TGTGCCAGTAGTCCGCCCGGGACAGGGGGCTACTATGGCTACACCTTC
TRBJ1-1	few	TRBV5-1	NA	CASSPGQNTEAFF	TGCGCCAGCAGCCCTGGACAGAACACTGAAGCTTTCTTT
TRBJ1-3	NA	TRBV6-5	NA	CASSWDSRSGNTIYF	TGTGCCAGCAGTTGGGACTCCCGCTCTGGAAACACCATATATTTT
TRBJ1-1	NA	TRBV5-1	NA	CASSYLGGATMNTEAFF	TGCGCCAGCAGCTACCTAGGGGGTGCGACAATGAACACTGAAGCTTTCTTT
TRBJ1-2	few	TRBV6-1	NA	CASSDRIDYTYGYTF	TGTGCCAGCAGTGACCGGATCGACTACACCTATGGCTACACCTTC
TRBJ2-1	NA	TRBV10-3	NA	CAITGRSGGEQFF	TGTGCCATCACCGGAAGGTCAGGAGGCGAGCAGTTCTTC
TRBJ2-7	NA	TRBV11-2	NA	CASSLAPGTATYEQYF	TGTGCCAGCAGCTTGGCTCCCGGGACTGCCACCTACGAGCAGTACTTC
TRBJ1-5	NA	TRBV24-1	NA	CATSAGNNQPQHF	TGTGCCACCAGTGCAGGAAACAATCAGCCCCAGCATTTT
TRBJ1-6	NA	TRBV27	NA	CASSYQSYNSPLHF	TGTGCCAGCAGTTACCAGTCCTATAATTCACCCCTCCACTTT
TRBJ1-3	once	TRBV18	NA	CASSPLPSSGNTIYF	TGTGCCAGCTCACCACTTCCTAGCTCTGGAAACACCATATATTTT
TRBJ1-3	few	TRBV10-3	NA	CAMRSTGISGNTIYF	TGTGCCATGAGGTCGACGGGGATCTCTGGAAACACCATATATTTT
TRBJ2-1	few	TRBV14	NA	CASSQSGQHNEQFF	TGTGCCAGCAGCCAATCGGGTCAGCACAATGAGCAGTTCTTC
TRBJ1-3	NA	TRBV5-4	NA	CASSFKVASGDGNTIYF	TGTGCCAGCAGCTTTAAAGTAGCTTCAGGGGATGGAAACACCATATATTTT
TRBJ1-1	NA	TRBV7-9	NA	CASSLVGEGMNTEAFF	TGTGCCAGCAGCTTAGTAGGGGAGGGGATGAACACTGAAGCTTTCTTT
TRBJ1-1	once	TRBV19	TRBD1	CASSIAPGTGSEAFF	TGTGCCAGTAGTATCGCACCGGGGACAGGGTCTGAAGCTTTCTTT
TRBJ1-1	NA	TRBV7-9	NA	CASSSTRNTEAFF	TGTGCCAGCAGCTCGACTAGGAACACTGAAGCTTTCTTT
TRBJ1-2	NA	TRBV5-4	TRBD1	CASSSETGLYGYTF	TGTGCCAGCAGCTCCGAGACAGGGCTCTATGGCTACACCTTC
TRBJ1-2	few	TRBV11-2	TRBD1	CASSLEGQDRVRGYTF	TGTGCCAGCAGCTTAGAGGGGCAGGACAGGGTCCGTGGCTACACCTTC
TRBJ1-5	NA	TRBV7-9	NA	CASSGGEAYQPQHF	TGTGCCAGCAGCGGGGGGGAGGCCTATCAGCCCCAGCATTTT
TRBJ1-2	once	TRBV5-6	NA	CASSTLDSNGYTF	TGTGCCAGCAGCACTCTGGACAGCAATGGCTACACCTTC